Presented here are 27 T cell receptor beta chains from one specimen sequenced in a study of cytomegalovirus exposure and HLA in healthy donors (dated by TCRdb to between 2016 and 2019). Library method: the immunoSEQ multiplex PCR assay. A mixture of 60 forward primers for TCR Vbeta segments and 13 reverse primers for TCR Jbeta segments was used in the multiplex PCR. TCRdb retrieved this table from immuneACCESS and kept in-frame rearrangements only. Not all clones are present; in checked studies, unresolved V genes account for under half, and no reason is known for the remainder. The sample data list approximately 150,000 clones, and roughly 80% of these were observed just once. The top ten hold over 8% of the sample. Input material: PBMCs. Receptors originate from a man in his late teens or twenties in good health and CMV-seropositive.

The chain joins TRBV29-1 to TRBJ2-1, with 9 bases identical to TRBD2. CDR1 and CDR2 (germline): SQVTM, ANQGSEA. The CDR3 covers 15 residues. J was trimmed by 9 bases and V by 3 bases; bases with no gene match: 12. The CDR3 DNA is TGCAGCGTTGAGGACGGTTTTAGCGGGAGCGGTGAGCAGTTCTTC. Protein product: CSVEDGFSGSGEQFF.

This chain links TRBV5-1 with TRBJ2-7; 7 nucleotides line up with TRBD2. The germline V gene has CDR1 SGHRS and CDR2 YFSETQ. The CDR3 runs 13 residues. V lost 0 bases, J lost 6 bases, and 3 bases stayed unmatched. The chain's CDR3 is CASSLAGGPEQYF. CDR3 bases: TGCGCCAGCAGCTTGGCGGGGGGACCCGAGCAGTACTTC.

Only a few counts were recorded for this clone. V and J are TRBV5-6 and TRBJ2-3; D might be TRBD1 (6 bases). CDR3 size: 14 residues. Germline loops: CDR1 SGHDT, CDR2 YYEEEE. V was pared by 3 bases and J by 3 bases, with 11 bases between. The CDR3 spells CASSSPTGTDTQYF. The CDR3 nucleotides are TGTGCCAGCAGCTCGCCGACAGGTACAGATACGCAGTATTTT.

The chain's CDR3 is CASSFRDRQNSPLHF. The CDR3 DNA reads TGTGCCAGCAGCTTTCGGGACAGACAAAATTCACCCCTCCACTTT. V and J are TRBV5-4 and TRBJ1-6; 7 bases are shared with TRBD1. The germline gives CDR1 SGHNT, CDR2 YYREEE (reference sequence). This CDR3 is 15 amino acids long. Germline trimming cut 2 bases from V and 7 bases from J; bases unmatched to any gene: 6. The full variable domain, in which reference TRBV5-4 and TRBJ1-6 provide the parts outside the CDR3, is ETGVTQSPTHLIKTRGQQVTLRCSSQSGHNTVSWYQQALGQGPQFIFQYYREEENGRGNFPPRFSGLQFPNYSSELNVNALELDDSALYLCASSFRDRQNSPLHFGNGTRLTVT.

The chain combines TRBV30 with TRBJ2-3, with a tentative D call TRBD1 (6 bases). CDR1 GTSNPN and CDR2 SVGIG come from the germline V gene (reference sequence). The CDR3 spans 12 residues. Trimming pared 0 bases from V and 7 bases from J, leaving 8 bases between. The CDR3 bases are TGTGCCTGGAGTGTATGGGGGCATACGCAGTATTTT. As protein: CAWSVWGHTQYF.

V gene TRBV5-1 combines with J gene TRBJ1-6; D is undetermined. V was cut by 4 bases and J by 9 bases, with 14 bases left in between. This CDR3 region has 14 residues. Germline V lookup: CDR1 SGHRS, CDR2 YFSETQ. CDR3 loop: CASSDDTSGSPLHF. The CDR3 DNA follows: TGCGCCAGCAGCGATGACACGAGCGGTTCACCCCTCCACTTT.

This rearrangement joins TRBV4-2 to TRBJ2-1; tentatively, D is TRBD2 (6 bases). CDR3 length: 15 amino acids. Between the trimmed V and J ends, which lost 3 bases and 4 bases, there was a span of 13 bases. Germline-derived CDR1 and CDR2 are LGHNA and YNFKEQ. Written as DNA, the CDR3 is TGTGCCAGCAGCCAGGAGGGACCTAATTACAATGAGCAGTTCTTC. Its translation: CASSQEGPNYNEQFF.

The chain employs TRBV19 and TRBJ2-7, with D uncertain. The CDR3 length is 12 residues. V was cut by 2 bases and J by 6 bases, with 8 bases left in between. Germline V gene sequence: CDR1 LNHDA, CDR2 SQIVND (reference sequence). DNA of the CDR3: TGTGCCAGTAGTATACCCCCAGGCGAGCAGTACTTC. Its translation is CASSIPPGEQYF.

This chain links TRBV5-4 with TRBJ2-3; 11 bases are a match to TRBD2. Germline trimming cut 7 bases from V and 3 bases from J; bases unmatched to any gene: 10. This CDR3 is 16 amino acids long. Germline assignment: CDR1 SGHNT and CDR2 YYREEE (reference sequence). Here the CDR3 reads CASPWVSGRVTDTQYF. The CDR3, as DNA: TGTGCCAGCCCATGGGTTAGCGGGAGGGTAACAGATACGCAGTATTTT. Supplemented by reference TRBV5-4 and TRBJ2-3, the full variable domain reads ETGVTQSPTHLIKTRGQQVTLRCSSQSGHNTVSWYQQALGQGPQFIFQYYREEENGRGNFPPRFSGLQFPNYSSELNVNALELDDSALYLCASPWVSGRVTDTQYFGPGTRLTVL.

The genes are TRBV7-2 and TRBJ2-5; tentative D call: TRBD1 (6 bases). The DNA matches TRBJ2-7 better at its end, which makes the J call doubtful. The CDR3 runs 15 residues. Germline V gene sequence: CDR1 SGHTA, CDR2 FQGNSA. The CDR3 here is CASSLGGHLLYEQYF. CDR3 nucleotide sequence: TGTGCCAGCAGCTTAGGGGGACACCTTCTCTACGAGCAGTACTTC.

The rearrangement uses TRBV9 and TRBJ2-5, with unresolved D. CDR1 is SGDLS, CDR2 YYNGEE, per germline. CDR3 length equals 13 residues. Trimming removed 4 bases at V and 1 base at J, with 8 bases between. This CDR3 is CASSPYPQETQYF. Written as DNA, the CDR3 is TGTGCCAGCAGCCCGTATCCCCAAGAGACCCAGTACTTC.

The CDR3 nucleotides are TGCAGCGTTGTAACACGGGAGAGTGGTGAGCAGTTCTTC. This translates into CSVVTRESGEQFF. The rearrangement uses TRBV29-1 and TRBJ2-1; tentatively, D is TRBD2 (6 bases). Trimming shortened V by 4 bases and J by 9 bases, and 16 bases separated the two germline ends. This CDR3 region has 13 residues. CDR1 is SQVTM, CDR2 ANQGSEA, per germline.

The chain employs TRBV19 and TRBJ2-2, with a possible D match to TRBD1 (5 bases). The V and J ends lost 4 bases and 9 bases respectively, with 9 bases between them. The CDR3 is 12 residues long. CDR1 and CDR2 (germline): LNHDA, SQIVND (reference sequence). The CDR3 spells CASSTGIRELFF. The CDR3 region has the DNA TGTGCCAGTAGTACAGGGATTCGGGAGCTGTTTTTT.

This clone came up a few times. The chain recombines TRBV7-2 with TRBJ2-1; D gene unclear. Between the trimmed V and J ends, which lost 5 bases and 1 base, there was a span of 15 bases. This CDR3 has 16 amino acids. Germline-derived CDR1 and CDR2 are SGHTA and FQGNSA. The CDR3 reads CASSLLLLRSYNEQFF. CDR3 sequence (DNA): TGTGCCAGCAGCCTACTTTTGCTTCGATCCTACAATGAGCAGTTCTTC.

As regards this clone: The sample carries other DNA sequences with the same CDR3. V gene TRBV30 combines with J gene TRBJ2-7; TRBD2 agrees at 13 bases. The J segment lost 5 bases and the V segment lost 4 bases, leaving 8 bases of the junction unmatched. The CDR3 totals 15 residues. CDR1 is GTSNPN, CDR2 SVGIG, per germline (reference sequence). The CDR3 coding sequence is TGTGCCTGGATTAGGGGGACTAGCGGGGTTGACGAGCAGTACTTC. This encodes CAWIRGTSGVDEQYF.

The gene calls are TRBV7-8 and TRBJ2-1, with D perhaps matching TRBD2 (7 bases). The V end was cut by 5 bases, the J end by 9 bases, with 20 bases between. Germline V lookup: CDR1 SGHVS, CDR2 FQNEAQ. The CDR3 sequence is 15 residues long. DNA for the CDR3: TGTGCCAGCAGCCCCCAGTGGGGGGGCCGCCTTGAGCAGTTCTTC. Translation: CASSPQWGGRLEQFF.

V gene TRBV19 combines with J gene TRBJ2-7; D may be TRBD2 (6 bases). V lost 4 bases, J lost 1 base, and 11 bases lay in between. Germline CDR1 reads LNHDA; CDR2 reads SQIVND (reference sequence). The CDR3 covers 14 residues. The CDR3 region has the DNA TGTGCCAGTAGTACCCCAGCGGGTTCCTACGAGCAGTACTTC. Its translation: CASSTPAGSYEQYF.

This clone was detected once. The rearrangement joins TRBV9 to TRBJ2-1; weak D call: TRBD2 (5 bases). Germline V gene lookup returns CDR1 SGDLS and CDR2 YYNGEE. V gave up 0 bases and J gave up 9 bases, with 16 bases separating them. The length of the CDR3 is 15 residues. CDR3 in DNA: TGTGCCAGCAGCGTAGAAGGGAGTACGAAAGGTGAGCAGTTCTTC. This sequence encodes CASSVEGSTKGEQFF.

The rearrangement links TRBV28 to TRBJ2-1; possible D gene TRBD2, 6 bases. Between the trimmed V and J ends, which lost 3 bases and 5 bases, there was a span of 8 bases. Germline loops: CDR1 MDHEN, CDR2 SYDVKM. The CDR3 is 13 residues long. The DNA for the CDR3 is TGTGCCAGCAGTTTTCGGGGGAACAATGAGCAGTTCTTC. Residues: CASSFRGNNEQFF.

The rearrangement links TRBV6-5 to TRBJ2-1; D may be TRBD2 (6 bases). Trimming stripped 8 bases from V and 0 bases from J, with 14 bases between. Germline-derived CDR1 and CDR2 are MNHEY and SVGAGI. The CDR3 extends over 15 amino acids. The CDR3: CASHPGGISYNEQFF. DNA of the CDR3: TGTGCCAGCCACCCCGGGGGTATCTCCTACAATGAGCAGTTCTTC.

The chain employs TRBV5-1 and TRBJ2-1; 11 nucleotides match TRBD2. CDR1 is SGHRS and CDR2 is YFSETQ in the germline V gene. CDR3 size: 17 residues. The V segment lost 6 bases and the J segment 6 bases; nucleotides outside the gene matches: 14. CDR3 residues: CASTPAYGTSGSNEQFF. CDR3 bases: TGCGCCAGCACCCCTGCATACGGGACTAGCGGATCCAATGAGCAGTTCTTC. The variable domain in full, completed from reference TRBV5-1 and TRBJ2-1, reads KAGVTQTPRYLIKTRGQQVTLSCSPISGHRSVSWYQQTPGQGLQFLFEYFSETQRNKGNFPGRFSGRQFSNSRSEMNVSTLELGDSALYLCASTPAYGTSGSNEQFFGPGTRLTVL.

This chain uses TRBV27 with TRBJ1-2; D gene unclear. CDR1 is MNHEY and CDR2 is SMNVEV in the germline V gene (reference sequence). V gave up 3 bases and J gave up 1 base, with 6 bases separating them. The CDR3 sequence is 13 residues long. CDR3 amino acids: CASSFGDNYGYTF. The CDR3 nucleotides read TGTGCCAGCAGTTTCGGAGATAACTATGGCTACACCTTC.

This clone appeared once. The V gene is TRBV7-3, the J gene TRBJ2-3; TRBD1 matches 9 bases. This CDR3 is 15 amino acids long. The trim removed 4 bases at V and 1 base at J, leaving 3 bases unmatched. Germline values: CDR1 SGHTA, CDR2 FQGTGA. The CDR3 is CASSSNRGRTDTQYF. The CDR3 DNA sequence: TGTGCCAGCAGCTCTAACAGGGGGCGCACAGATACGCAGTATTTT.

The chain couples TRBV11-2 to TRBJ2-2; D might be TRBD2 (5 bases). Trimming stripped 5 bases from V and 5 bases from J, with 15 bases between. This CDR3 has 15 amino acids. CDR1 and CDR2 from the germline V gene are SGHAT and FQNNGV. This chain's CDR3 is CASSLKLDWTGELFF. The CDR3 DNA reads as TGTGCCAGCAGCCTAAAACTAGATTGGACCGGGGAGCTGTTTTTT. Complete variable domain (other parts from reference TRBV11-2 and TRBJ2-2): EAGVAQSPRYKIIEKRQSVAFWCNPISGHATLYWYQQILGQGPKLLIQFQNNGVVDDSQLPKDRFSAERLKGVDSTLKIQPAKLEDSAVYLCASSLKLDWTGELFFGEGSRLTVL.

This clone occurred a few times. The V call is TRBV6-1, the J call TRBJ2-7; 8 bases align to TRBD2. V was clipped by 3 bases and J by 4 bases; unmatched bases: 11. The CDR3 is made up of 16 amino acids. Per the germline V gene, CDR1 is MNHNS and CDR2 is SASEGT. DNA of the CDR3: TGTGCCAGCAGTGACTGGGGAGCGGGAGTTAAATACGAGCAGTACTTC. It encodes CASSDWGAGVKYEQYF.

J is TRBJ2-7 and V is TRBV5-6; TRBD2 agrees at 7 bases. V lost 5 bases, J lost 5 bases, and 10 bases stayed unmatched. The germline V gene encodes CDR1 SGHDT and CDR2 YYEEEE. CDR3 size: 14 residues. This CDR3 is CASRTAGESHEQYF. CDR3 sequence (DNA): TGTGCCAGCAGGACCGCGGGAGAGAGTCACGAGCAGTACTTC.

This rearrangement joins TRBV7-3 to TRBJ1-1; tentative D call: TRBD1 (5 bases). V was pared by 4 bases and J by 6 bases, with 9 bases between. The germline gives CDR1 SGHTA, CDR2 FQGTGA. The CDR3 consists of 12 residues. The CDR3 reads CASSSRQSEAFF. The DNA for the CDR3 is TGTGCCAGCAGCTCGAGACAGTCTGAAGCTTTCTTT.